This section outlines one T cell receptor (beta chain) sequence together with its context. What antigen it recognizes has not been identified. No base qualities exist here, and no much larger clone lies one base off it. This specimen belongs to a study of cytomegalovirus exposure and HLA in healthy donors (dated 2017 in TCRdb). Study-wide context: According to a later analysis, one platform produced both the 120 validation repertoires and the approximately 600 repertoires of the first cohort. The aim of the study was to test whether cataloging public T cell receptors could identify signatures of past pathogen exposure. In addition to the first cohort of 650 to 750 subjects, a separate validation cohort of under 150 different subjects was used. The study combined high-throughput TCR immunosequencing, statistical association of individual TCRs with disease status, and machine learning to predict cytomegalovirus infection status. Overall study results and their limits: According to the authors, the approach could potentially be generalized to other disease states and immunological phenotypes. In both the original and validation cohorts, the classifier was reported to diagnose cytomegalovirus status with high specificity and sensitivity. A few of the identified cytomegalovirus-associated TCR beta chains were confirmed in vitro to be specific for cytomegalovirus antigens. The study gave a list of around 170 TCR beta chains associated with cytomegalovirus. All 120 or so repertoires were used to score co-occurrence in the validation cohort in a later analysis, because that analysis had no HLA typing for the cohort. In a later analysis, TCRs clustered in the first cohort were found to also tend to co-occur in the roughly 130 validation repertoires, with about 93% of cluster scores above 0. Most TCR sequences were seen in very few donors, while some public TCRs were found in many individuals.

At the junction V is shortened by 0 bases and J by 5 bases; bases outside the gene matches: 6. Reading from cysteine to phenylalanine, the CDR3 counts 15 amino acids. Just the 45-base CDR3 DNA is kept, in frame starting at base 1. Per the germline V gene (reference sequence), SGHNT is the CDR1 and YYREEE is the CDR2. The donors belonged to the validation cohort of about 120 subjects, which was separate from the approximately 680-subject first cohort. Libraries were built with the immunoSEQ multiplex PCR assay. The study's processing was this. A statistical classification framework was developed to diagnose cytomegalovirus status using the catalog of TCR beta chain sequences. The table comes from immuneACCESS by way of TCRdb, which keeps in-frame sequences with V and J called. Part of the clones is missing from these tables; in studies checked, under half for an unresolved V gene and the rest for unknown reasons. V and J calls and clone size follow that table, whereas D and trimming were derived from the DNA. Here the sample has approximately 150,000 clones; approximately 86% occur a single time. The ten biggest clones cover roughly 9.4% of the sample.

The rearrangement joined TRBV5-4 to TRBJ1-2; TRBD1 fits 8 bases in the junction. The receptor comes from a man between 18 and 35 years old in good health and CMV-seropositive. Sequences were obtained from PBMCs. The nucleotide sequence reads TGTGCCAGCAGCTTGGCCGGACAGGGCTCTTATGGCTACACCTTC. This encodes CASSLAGQGSYGYTF.